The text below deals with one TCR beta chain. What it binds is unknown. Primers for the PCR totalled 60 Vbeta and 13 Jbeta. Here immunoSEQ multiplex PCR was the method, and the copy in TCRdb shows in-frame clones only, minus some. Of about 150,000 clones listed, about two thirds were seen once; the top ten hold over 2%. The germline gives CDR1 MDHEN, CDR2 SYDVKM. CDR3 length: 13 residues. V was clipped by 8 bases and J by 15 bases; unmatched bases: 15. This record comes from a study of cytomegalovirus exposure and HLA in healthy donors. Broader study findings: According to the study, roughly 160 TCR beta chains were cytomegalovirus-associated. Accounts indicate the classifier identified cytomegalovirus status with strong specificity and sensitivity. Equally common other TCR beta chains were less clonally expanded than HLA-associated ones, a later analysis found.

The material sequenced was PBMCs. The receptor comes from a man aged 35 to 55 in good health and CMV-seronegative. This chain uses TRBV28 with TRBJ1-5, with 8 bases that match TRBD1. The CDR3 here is CASVTGALSVPHF. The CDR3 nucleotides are TGTGCCAGCGTGACAGGGGCGTTATCAGTCCCGCATTTT.